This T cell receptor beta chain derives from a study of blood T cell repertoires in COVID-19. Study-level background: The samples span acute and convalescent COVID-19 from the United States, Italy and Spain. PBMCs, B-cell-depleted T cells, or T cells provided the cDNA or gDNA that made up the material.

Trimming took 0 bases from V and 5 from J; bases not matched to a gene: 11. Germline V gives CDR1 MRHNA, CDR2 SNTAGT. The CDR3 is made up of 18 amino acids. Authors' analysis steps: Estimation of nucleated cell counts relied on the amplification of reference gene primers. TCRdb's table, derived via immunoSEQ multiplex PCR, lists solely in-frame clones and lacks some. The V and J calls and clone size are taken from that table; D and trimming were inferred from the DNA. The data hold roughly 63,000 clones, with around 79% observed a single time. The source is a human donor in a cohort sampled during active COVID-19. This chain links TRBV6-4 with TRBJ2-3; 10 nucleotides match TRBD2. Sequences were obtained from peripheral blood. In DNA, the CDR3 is TGTGCCAGCAGTGACTCTACGGTAGCGGGAGGCGGGATAGATACGCAGTATTTT. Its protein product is CASSDSTVAGGGIDTQYF.